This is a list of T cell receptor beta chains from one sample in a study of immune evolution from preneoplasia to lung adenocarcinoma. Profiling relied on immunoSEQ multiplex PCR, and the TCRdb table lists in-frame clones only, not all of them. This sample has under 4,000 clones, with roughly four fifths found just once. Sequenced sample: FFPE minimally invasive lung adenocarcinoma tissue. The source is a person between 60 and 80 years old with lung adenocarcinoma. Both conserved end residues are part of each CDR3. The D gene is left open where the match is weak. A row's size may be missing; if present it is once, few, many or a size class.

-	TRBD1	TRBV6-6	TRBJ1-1	TGTGCCAGCAGACACACAGGGGACACTGAAGCTTTCTTT	CASRHTGDTEAFF
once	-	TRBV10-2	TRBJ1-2	TGCGCCAGCAGTGGGGGCTATGGCTACACCTTC	CASSGGYGYTF
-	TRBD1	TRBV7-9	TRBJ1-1	TGTGCCAGCAGCTCGACAGGGCGGGACACTGAAGCTTTCTTT	CASSSTGRDTEAFF
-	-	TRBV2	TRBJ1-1	TGTGCCAGCAGAGTCGACAGTTTGAACACTGAAGCTTTCTTT	CASRVDSLNTEAFF
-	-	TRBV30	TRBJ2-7	TGTGCCTGGAGTGTGGGGGATAACTACGAGCAGTACTTC	CAWSVGDNYEQYF
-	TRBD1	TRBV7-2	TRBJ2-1	TGTGCCAGCAGCCCGGGGACAGGCCCTTACAATGAGCAGTTCTTC	CASSPGTGPYNEQFF
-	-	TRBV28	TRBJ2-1	TGTGCCAGCAGTGGGTCACACAACAATGAGCAGTTCTTC	CASSGSHNNEQFF
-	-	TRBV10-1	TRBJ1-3	TGCGCCAGCAGTGATGCCGCCGGGAACACCATATATTTT	CASSDAAGNTIYF
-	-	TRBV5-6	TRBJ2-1	TGTGCCAGCAGCTACGACCAGAACAATGAGCAGTTCTTC	CASSYDQNNEQFF
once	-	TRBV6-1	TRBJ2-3	TGTGCCAGCAGTGTGGGGACTGTCAGAGATACGCAGTATTTT	CASSVGTVRDTQYF